A single sample gave rise to the 31 T cell receptor beta chains below, sequenced in a study of blood T cells in healthy people across ages. A second PCR of about 7 to 12 cycles used a sample-barcoded 5' primer and a J-beta primer mix. TCRdb independently ran MiXCR on the 5' RACE reads; one entry per CDR3 protein. The table has about 650,000 distinct CDR3 sequences, about 30% seen once. What was sequenced was blood. Every receptor here comes from a woman aged 80 or over in good health.

In the case of this clonotype: Given a much more abundant clone one base away, this may be a read error. This likely comes from a read error, as the CDR3 has no conserved phenylalanine or tryptophan at its end. The V and J genes are TRBV5-1 and TRBJ2-2; tentative D call: TRBD2 (5 bases). The germline V gene encodes CDR1 SGHRS and CDR2 YFSETQ. Trimming shortened V by 4 bases and J by 2 bases, and 12 bases separated the two germline ends. The length of the CDR3 is 15 residues. CDR3 region: CASSGSLTNTGELFV. The CDR3 DNA reads TGCGCCAGCAGCGGGAGTCTAACCAACACCGGGGAGCTGTTTGTT.

In DNA form, the CDR3 reads TGTGCCAGCAGCCAAGATGGGACTAGCGGGGCTACCTACGAGCAGTACTTC. The encoded protein is CASSQDGTSGATYEQYF. The V call is TRBV4-2, the J call TRBJ2-7, with 13 positions matching TRBD2. The ends lost 0 bases at V and 2 bases at J; junction bases unmatched: 4. Germline V gene lookup returns CDR1 LGHNA and CDR2 YNFKEQ. This CDR3 is 17 amino acids long.

The CDR3 DNA is TGCGCCAGCAGCTACTCTGCGACCTGCACTGAAGCTTTCTTT. It is translated as CASSYSATCTEAFF. V is TRBV4-1 and J is TRBJ1-1; D gene ambiguous. The germline CDR1 and CDR2 sequences are MGHRA and YSYEKL. V lost 5 bases to trimming and J lost 4 bases, with 14 bases between them. The CDR3 contains 14 residues.

This clonotype appeared many times. This may stem from a read error, because a much larger clone lies one nucleotide away. The chain couples TRBV20-1 to TRBJ1-6, with a possible D match to TRBD1 (6 bases). Germline V gives CDR1 DFQATT, CDR2 SNEGSKA (reference sequence). This CDR3 has 12 residues. The chain's CDR3 is CRATGTSSPLHF. CDR3 DNA sequence: TGCAGGGCTACAGGGACTTCTTCACCCCTCCACTTT.

Many counts were recorded for this clonotype. This chain connects TRBV9 to TRBJ2-1; D possibly corresponds to TRBD2 (6 bases). Trimming stripped 4 bases from V and 2 bases from J, with 16 bases between. The CDR3 is 16 residues long. The germline V gene has CDR1 SGDLS and CDR2 YYNGEE. The chain's CDR3 is CASSPQVADPYNEQFF. CDR3 nucleotides: TGTGCCAGCAGCCCCCAAGTAGCGGACCCCTACAATGAGCAGTTCTTC.

This clonotype was detected many times. J is TRBJ2-7 and V is TRBV10-3; the D gene could be TRBD1 or TRBD2 (5 bases each). The V and J ends lost 10 bases and 0 bases respectively, with 13 bases between them. Germline-derived CDR1 and CDR2 are ENHRY and SYGVKD. The CDR3 runs 13 residues. The chain's CDR3 is CATAYGGSYEQYF. The DNA for the CDR3 is TGTGCCACCGCATATGGGGGCTCCTACGAGCAGTACTTC.

About this clonotype itself: The junction does not match germline at one end; this may be a read error. The rearrangement links TRBV7-7 to TRBJ2-7; 9 bases align to TRBD1. The CDR3 is 14 residues long. Germline V lookup: CDR1 SSHAT, CDR2 FNYEAQ (reference sequence). The CDR3: CASSSGTGTFEQYF. CDR3 coding DNA: TGTGCTAGCAGCTCCGGGACAGGGACATTCGAGCAGTACTTC.

This clonotype was recorded many times. The V and J genes are TRBV6-5 and TRBJ1-1; weak D call: TRBD1 (5 bases). From germline, CDR1 is MNHEY and CDR2 SVGAGI. Trimming stripped 2 bases from V and 5 bases from J, with 12 bases between. CDR3 length: 14 amino acids. The CDR3 protein is CASSYGGGGTEAFF. CDR3 DNA sequence: TGTGCCAGCAGTTACGGTGGGGGGGGGACTGAAGCTTTCTTT.

On this clonotype itself: One end of the junction fails to match germline, which may point to a read error. J is TRBJ2-3 and V is TRBV5-1; D is ambiguous. CDR3 length equals 13 residues. Germline V gene lookup returns CDR1 SGHRS and CDR2 YFSETQ. The CDR3: CACSLPSSNTQYF. CDR3 sequence (DNA): TGCGCCTGCAGCTTGCCCAGTAGCAATACGCAGTATTTT.

On this clonotype itself: This could be a read error, since a much larger clone is one nucleotide away. The chain links TRBV28 to TRBJ2-5, with 7 bases lining up with TRBD1. Germline V gene lookup returns CDR1 MDHEN and CDR2 SYDVKM. The CDR3 totals 12 residues. Germline trimming cut 10 bases from V and 4 bases from J; bases unmatched to any gene: 6. The CDR3 reads CATSGQRETQYF. The CDR3 DNA reads TGTGCCACCTCGGGACAGAGAGAGACCCAGTACTTC.

This clonotype was observed a few times. The chain employs TRBV6-6 and TRBJ1-3, with D perhaps TRBD1 (5 bases). Looked up from germline, CDR1 is MNHNY and CDR2 is SVGAGI (reference sequence). Trimming stripped 4 bases from V and 4 bases from J, with 14 bases between. The CDR3 is 15 amino acids. The CDR3 DNA reads as TGTGCCAGCAGTTCCCAAGGACAAAGGGGAAACACCATATATTTT. It yields the protein CASSSQGQRGNTIYF.

This chain uses TRBV2 with TRBJ1-2, with D possibly matching TRBD1 (5 bases). This CDR3 is 15 amino acids long. Germline V lookup: CDR1 SNHLY, CDR2 FYNNEI. Trimming removed 8 bases at V and 7 bases at J, with 23 bases between. As DNA, the CDR3 is TGTGCCAGCGGGGGAGAGGGTGCAAGGGCAGGTGGCTACACCTTC. Its protein is CASGGEGARAGGYTF.

This clonotype was seen many times. The chain has TRBV6-2 or TRBV6-3 and TRBJ2-3; D gene uncertain. This CDR3 comprises 12 residues. V was cut by 10 bases and J by 2 bases, with 10 bases left in between. The germline V gene has CDR1 MNHEY and CDR2 SVGEGT. The CDR3 sequence is CAIDKDTDTQYF. The CDR3 bases are TGTGCCATCGACAAGGACACAGATACGCAGTATTTT.

This clonotype came up many times. This chain uses TRBV4-1 with TRBJ1-5, with unresolved D. V was trimmed by 1 base and J by 1 base, leaving 8 bases between them. The CDR3 is 15 amino acids. Germline values: CDR1 MGHRA, CDR2 YSYEKL. The CDR3, as DNA: TGCGCCAGCAGCCAAGGCCTGGTAAGCAATCAGCCCCAGCATTTT. Protein product: CASSQGLVSNQPQHF.

The V call is TRBV4-1, the J call TRBJ1-1; D unresolved. Trimming left V 8 bases short and J 6 bases short, with 10 bases between. CDR3 length: 11 amino acids. Per the germline V gene, CDR1 is MGHRA and CDR2 is YSYEKL. The CDR3 nucleotides are TGCGCCAGCCAGAGAGAGGCTGAAGCTTTCTTT. Translation: CASQREAEAFF.

The genes are TRBV30 and TRBJ1-1; D is unclear. The CDR3 length is 13 residues. The germline V gene encodes CDR1 GTSNPN and CDR2 SVGIG (reference sequence). V lost 4 bases and J 8 bases, leaving 17 bases between the germline ends. CDR3 sequence (DNA): TGTGCCTGGACCCTTACAGTTCGTGACGAAGCTTTCTTT. As protein: CAWTLTVRDEAFF.

The V call is TRBV20-1, the J call TRBJ1-1; D perhaps matches TRBD1 (6 bases). The CDR3 runs 14 residues. The germline CDR1 and CDR2 sequences are DFQATT and SNEGSKA (reference sequence). V was shortened by 1 base and J by 4 bases, with 13 bases between the two germline ends. The chain's CDR3 is CSARGTTGTTEAFF. DNA for the CDR3: TGCAGTGCTAGAGGGACTACAGGGACCACTGAAGCTTTCTTT.

For this clonotype: This may be a read error: a much more frequent sequence differs by one nucleotide. The chain links TRBV20-1 to TRBJ2-5; 7 positions match TRBD1. The V gene's germline CDR1 is DFQATT and CDR2 SNEGSKA (reference sequence). The CDR3 consists of 15 residues. After removal of 3 bases from V and 4 bases from J, the junction contained 11 bases not matched to a gene. CDR3 amino acids: CSARPRGQRGETQYF. CDR3 DNA sequence: TGCAGTGCTAGGCCCCGGGGACAGCGTGGAGAGACCCAGTACTTC.

The gene calls are TRBV30 and TRBJ1-1; TRBD1 aligns across 7 bases. Germline CDR1 reads GTSNPN; CDR2 reads SVGIG (reference sequence). This CDR3 contains 13 residues. Germline trimming cut 5 bases from V and 1 base from J; bases unmatched to any gene: 4. CDR3 in DNA: TGTGCCTGGGGCGGACAGGCGAACACTGAAGCTTTCTTT. Amino acids: CAWGGQANTEAFF.

This clonotype was counted many times. This sequence joins TRBV4-3 and TRBJ2-7, with D possibly TRBD2 on 5 matching bases. CDR1 and CDR2 from the germline V gene are LGHNA and YSLEER. This CDR3 has 12 residues. V lost 0 bases and J 6 bases, leaving 6 bases between the germline ends. The CDR3 spells CASSQDGSEQYF. DNA of the CDR3: TGCGCCAGCAGCCAAGATGGGAGCGAGCAGTACTTC.

The table lists this clonotype with many counts. The rearrangement uses TRBV6-1 and TRBJ1-2, with D tentatively TRBD1 (5 bases). V lost 3 bases to trimming and J lost 8 bases, with 16 bases between them. The germline CDR1 and CDR2 sequences are MNHNS and SASEGT. The CDR3 length is 14 residues. The CDR3 bases are TGTGCCAGCAGTGAGGGACGACCTCCCGACGGCTACACCTTC. This translates into CASSEGRPPDGYTF.

Details on this clonotype: A read error may explain this, as a much larger clone is one base away. The chain joins TRBV14 to TRBJ2-7, with D possibly called TRBD1 or TRBD2 (6 bases each). The CDR3 extends over 15 amino acids. CDR1 is SGHDN, CDR2 FVKESK, per germline. V shed 4 bases and J shed 9 bases, with 22 bases lying between them. The chain's CDR3 is CASSPGTSKGDGQYF. The CDR3 nucleotides are TGTGCCAGCAGCCCGGGGACTTCCAAGGGGGACGGGCAGTACTTC.

The chain combines TRBV12-3 or TRBV12-4 with TRBJ2-2; 9 bases line up with TRBD1. CDR3 length: 15 amino acids. V trimming: 4 bases; J trimming: 1 base; junction bases outside the gene matches: 1. CDR3 sequence (DNA): TGTGCCAGCAGTTACAGGGGGCGGAACACCGGGGAGCTGTTTTTT. As protein: CASSYRGRNTGELFF.

Remarks on this clonotype: It may be a read error: a sequence one base away is much more abundant. Without the conserved terminal phenylalanine or tryptophan, this CDR3 likely stems from a read error. The chain carries TRBV7-9 and TRBJ1-5, with D possibly matching TRBD1 (6 bases). The CDR3 sequence is 16 residues long. The germline V gene has CDR1 SEHNR and CDR2 FQNEAQ (reference sequence). Trimming pared 9 bases from V and 0 bases from J, leaving 18 bases between. For the CDR3, the DNA is TGTGCCAGAAAACTTCCCGGGACACTTAGCAATCAGCCCCAGCATTTG. It specifies CARKLPGTLSNQPQHL.

This clonotype was counted at least ten times. The rearrangement uses TRBV5-6 and TRBJ2-1, with a possible D match to TRBD1 (7 bases). The germline V gene encodes CDR1 SGHDT and CDR2 YYEEEE. V lost 6 bases and J 5 bases, leaving 15 bases between the germline ends. The CDR3 has 14 residues. The DNA of the CDR3 is TGTGCCAGCAATCAACAGGGGAGGAACAATGAGCAGTTCTTC. As protein: CASNQQGRNNEQFF.

This clonotype turned up a few times. The V gene is TRBV27, the J gene TRBJ2-1, with TRBD2 identical over 9 bases. The ends lost 0 bases at V and 13 bases at J; junction bases unmatched: 4. The CDR3 has 13 amino acids. The germline V gene encodes CDR1 MNHEY and CDR2 SMNVEV (reference sequence). In DNA, the CDR3 is TGTGCCAGCAGTTTATCGGGGCGGGGGGGCCAGTTCTTC. Translated: CASSLSGRGGQFF.

The J gene is TRBJ2-6, the V gene TRBV18; D is ambiguous. V lost 1 base, J lost 1 base, and 8 bases lay in between. The CDR3 contains 16 residues. Germline V CDR1 and CDR2: KGHSH, LQKENI. CDR3 region: CASSPRGVSGANVLTF. Written as DNA, the CDR3 is TGTGCCAGCTCACCACGAGGAGTTTCTGGGGCCAACGTCCTGACTTTC.

In this sample, this clonotype turned up many times. The chain joins TRBV11-2 to TRBJ2-7; D is uncertain. Per germline, CDR1 SGHAT and CDR2 FQNNGV. The CDR3 has 15 residues. V dropped 4 bases and J dropped 0 bases, with 13 bases sitting between them. The CDR3 reads CASSSLTSPSYEQYF. In DNA form, the CDR3 reads TGTGCCAGCAGCTCCCTGACTTCACCCTCCTACGAGCAGTACTTC.

For this clonotype: A much larger clone differs by one base, so this may be a read error. The rearrangement joins TRBV11-2 to TRBJ2-4; D possibly matches TRBD1 or TRBD2 (5 bases each). CDR3 length: 14 residues. V was trimmed by 7 bases and J by 10 bases, leaving 20 bases between them. Germline CDR1 reads SGHAT; CDR2 reads FQNNGV. CDR3 in DNA: TGTGCCAGCACCGACCAGACCGGGACGCGAATTCAGTACTTC. As protein: CASTDQTGTRIQYF.

This clonotype has at least ten counts. This chain connects TRBV28 to TRBJ2-7; D gene ambiguous. Trimming removed 4 bases from V and 3 bases from J, with 10 bases in between. The CDR3 contains 13 residues. Germline V gene sequence: CDR1 MDHEN, CDR2 SYDVKM. The CDR3 reads CASSSDGFYEQYF. The CDR3 bases are TGTGCCAGCAGTTCCGATGGGTTCTACGAGCAGTACTTC.

This clonotype was observed many times. The chain combines TRBV9 with TRBJ1-1, with D unclear. The germline V gene has CDR1 SGDLS and CDR2 YYNGEE. Trimming took 1 base from V and 5 from J, leaving 9 bases between them. The CDR3 has 13 residues. The chain's CDR3 is CASSVRPSTEAFF. The DNA for the CDR3 is TGTGCCAGCAGCGTAAGGCCCTCAACTGAAGCTTTCTTT.